These 7 T cell receptor beta chains were sequenced from one sample in a study of T cell repertoires in cytomegalovirus infection. TCRdb fed the reads into MiXCR, producing one record per CDR3 protein. The profile shows some 220,000 distinct CDR3 sequences, roughly 6.5% of them singletons. Sequenced: PBMCs. Receptors were obtained from a human donor in good health (CMV status not recorded). Some clones in this sample may be carry-over from other donors' samples.

CDR3 in DNA: TGCAGTGTTTCTACCCCCGGGACGGCCTATGGCTACACCTTC. It specifies CSVSTPGTAYGYTF. The J gene is TRBJ1-2, the V gene TRBV20-1, with TRBD1 as a possible D gene (5 bases). V was cut by 7 bases and J by 4 bases, with 19 bases left in between. This CDR3 is 14 amino acids long. Germline V CDR1 and CDR2: DFQATT, SNEGSKA (reference sequence).

This clonotype was seen many times. This chain uses TRBV2 with TRBJ1-1; D gene uncertain. Deletions cut 8 bases from V and 4 bases from J, with 14 bases between. CDR1 SNHLY and CDR2 FYNNEI come from the germline V gene. The CDR3 is made up of 13 amino acids. CDR3 sequence: CASSVWGSTEAFF. In DNA, the CDR3 is TGTGCCAGCTCTGTGTGGGGTAGCACTGAAGCTTTCTTT.

This clonotype has a count of ten or more. The J gene is TRBJ2-1, the V gene TRBV7-2; D call uncertain. Trimming left V 0 bases short and J 3 bases short, with 9 bases between. The CDR3 is made up of 15 amino acids. Germline CDR1 and CDR2: SGHTA and FQGNSA. The CDR3 sequence: CASSLAQSGYNEQFF. The CDR3 DNA reads TGTGCCAGCAGCTTAGCGCAATCCGGCTACAATGAGCAGTTCTTC.

This clonotype was seen repeatedly, ten times or more. The chain is built from TRBV5-8 and TRBJ1-1, with D uncertain. Germline lookup yields CDR1 SGHTS and CDR2 YDEGEE. This CDR3 has 16 amino acids. Trimming cost V 3 bases and J 2 bases, with 17 bases left between them. The CDR3 bases are TGTGCCAGCAGCTCTAGGATCTGGGCCCACAACACTGAAGCTTTCTTT. As protein: CASSSRIWAHNTEAFF.

This clonotype has at least ten counts. The chain links TRBV12-3 or TRBV12-4 to TRBJ2-2; no clear D gene. The CDR3 has 16 amino acids. V was shortened by 6 bases and J by 4 bases, with 18 bases between the two germline ends. CDR3 sequence reads: CASSQWPGRRTGELFF. The CDR3 DNA reads as TGTGCCAGCAGCCAATGGCCTGGCAGGCGCACCGGGGAGCTGTTTTTT.

This clonotype was picked up one time. The V gene is TRBV4-2, the J gene TRBJ1-4; D gene uncertain. CDR1 and CDR2 from the germline V gene are LGHNA and YNFKEQ. V gave up 1 base and J gave up 8 bases, with 11 bases separating them. The CDR3 covers 14 residues. CDR3 loop: CASSQAGGEEKLFF. DNA of the CDR3: TGTGCCAGCAGCCAAGCAGGTGGCGAGGAAAAACTGTTTTTT.

This clonotype was detected only a few times. The rearrangement uses TRBV29-1 and TRBJ2-7; D is unclear. V lost 6 bases and J lost 6, with 9 bases in between. Per germline, CDR1 SQVTM and CDR2 ANQGSEA. This CDR3 region has 10 residues. In DNA form, the CDR3 reads TGCAGCGTCGACACCGGCGAGCAGTACTTC. Protein: CSVDTGEQYF.